These 24 T cell receptor beta chains originate from one sample sequenced in a study of T-cell memory formation after mild COVID-19. MiXCR, applied by TCRdb to the 5' RACE reads, yields one record per CDR3 protein. The repertoire consists of 530,000 or so distinct CDR3 sequences, with around 15% occurring once and the leading ten covering about 7.4%. The sample was PBMCs or a T cell subset sorted from them (not recorded which). These receptors came from an adult woman who had mild COVID-19 (a few samples of this study predate the infection). Cell type and time point are not known.

This clonotype is classed as medium-sized (0.01 to 0.1%). The chain combines TRBV20-1 with TRBJ1-2, with no clear D. In germline, CDR1 is DFQATT, CDR2 SNEGSKA (reference sequence). The V end lost 0 bases, the J end lost 8 bases, and 22 bases lay between the germline ends. The CDR3 contains 16 residues. The CDR3 DNA is TGCAGTGCTAGAGATCTCGGGGAAGAAGTCGTGAAGGGCTACACCTTC. Its protein is CSARDLGEEVVKGYTF.

V usage is TRBV5-1 and J usage is TRBJ1-5, with D maybe TRBD1 (5 bases). Trimming stripped 3 bases from V and 4 bases from J, with 11 bases between. Looked up from germline, CDR1 is SGHRS and CDR2 is YFSETQ. This CDR3 has 14 amino acids. Here the CDR3 DNA reads TGCGCCAGCAGCTCCGGGACCCCGAATCAGCCCCAGCATTTT. This codes for CASSSGTPNQPQHF.

In its sample, this clonotype was seen a few times. The chain has TRBV2 and TRBJ2-1, with unresolved D. Germline V CDR1 and CDR2: SNHLY, FYNNEI. This CDR3 is built from 11 residues. V was shortened by 7 bases and J by 1 base, with 2 bases between the two germline ends. The CDR3 DNA is TGTGCCAGCAAATCCTACAATGAGCAGTTCTTC. This sequence encodes CASKSYNEQFF.

In its sample, this clonotype was seen many times. The chain uses TRBV19 and TRBJ1-5, with D maybe TRBD1 (5 bases). With 7 bases removed from V and 6 bases from J, the gap between germline ends came to 13 bases. The CDR3 is 13 residues long. The germline V gene encodes CDR1 LNHDA and CDR2 SQIVND (reference sequence). CDR3 DNA: TGTGCCAGTACGCAGCAGGGCCTTCAGCCCCAGCATTTT. Protein sequence: CASTQQGLQPQHF.

This clonotype was seen many times. The chain has TRBV7-3 and TRBJ2-1; 9 bases agree with TRBD1. Germline-derived CDR1 and CDR2 are SGHTA and FQGTGA. The CDR3 consists of 15 residues. V gave up 5 bases and J gave up 4 bases; unmatched junction bases: 6. DNA for the CDR3: TGTGCCAGCAGCAAGCCGGGACAGGGATACAATGAGCAGTTCTTC. Amino acids: CASSKPGQGYNEQFF. Drawing the rest from reference TRBV7-3 and TRBJ2-1, the complete variable domain is GAGVSQTPSNKVTEKGKYVELRCDPISGHTALYWYRQSLGQGPEFLIYFQGTGAADDSGLPNDRFFAVRPEGSVSTLKIQRTERGDSAVYLCASSKPGQGYNEQFFGPGTRLTVL.

V and J are TRBV6-5 and TRBJ2-7; 10 positions agree with TRBD1. Germline V gene lookup returns CDR1 MNHEY and CDR2 SVGAGI. The CDR3 loop spans 14 amino acids. V shed 7 bases and J 2 bases; nucleotides not matched to a gene: 5. The CDR3 is CASIEGQGPYEQYF. The CDR3 nucleotides read TGTGCCAGCATAGAGGGACAGGGGCCCTACGAGCAGTACTTC.

This clonotype was seen only a few times. The chain recombines TRBV6-5 with TRBJ1-1; TRBD1 might be the D (5 bases). The CDR3 sequence is 15 residues long. Germline V gene data show CDR1 as MNHEY and CDR2 as SVGAGI. Between the trimmed V and J ends, which lost 4 bases and 7 bases, there was a span of 19 bases. The CDR3 sequence: CASSLAPGLTSEAFF. DNA of the CDR3: TGTGCCAGCAGTTTAGCCCCAGGGCTAACCAGTGAAGCTTTCTTT.

This clonotype was counted a few times. DNA for the CDR3: TGTGCCACCGGGAACCAGGGGGACTATGGCTACACCTTC. Translation gives CATGNQGDYGYTF. The rearrangement links TRBV15 to TRBJ1-2; 7 bases align to TRBD1. The CDR3 spans 13 residues. Losses at the gene ends were 8 bases for V and 3 bases for J; bases not matched to a gene: 6. Germline V CDR1 and CDR2: LNHNV, YYDKDF (reference sequence).

This clonotype was seen more than once but under ten times. The chain carries TRBV12-3 or TRBV12-4 and TRBJ2-5, with 14 bases matching TRBD2. The CDR3 sequence is 17 residues long. J gave up 2 bases and V 2 bases, and 4 bases lay outside the gene matches. This CDR3 reads CASSLYGTSGGQETQYF. The CDR3 DNA follows: TGTGCCAGCAGTTTATATGGGACTAGCGGGGGACAAGAGACCCAGTACTTC.

The table lists this clonotype with a few counts. The rearrangement joins TRBV12-3 or TRBV12-4 to TRBJ2-3; TRBD2 agrees at 11 bases. Losses at the gene ends were 1 base for V and 7 bases for J; bases not matched to a gene: 10. The CDR3 consists of 17 residues. CDR3 bases: TGTGCCAGCAGTTTAGGACTAGCGGGATCTCATCGAAATACGCAGTATTTT. Residues: CASSLGLAGSHRNTQYF.

V usage is TRBV3-1 and J usage is TRBJ1-1, with 7 bases aligning to TRBD1. The CDR3 spans 15 residues. Trimming took 6 bases from V and 0 from J; bases not matched to a gene: 7. Germline values: CDR1 LGHDT, CDR2 YNNKEL (reference sequence). DNA for the CDR3: TGTGCCAGCAGGCGCACCGGGACAGTGAACACTGAAGCTTTCTTT. Translated: CASRRTGTVNTEAFF.

This clonotype came up many times. The rearrangement links TRBV6-1 to TRBJ2-3; D unclear. Germline V gives CDR1 MNHNS, CDR2 SASEGT. This CDR3 comprises 13 residues. V was clipped by 8 bases and J by 0 bases, with 9 bases between them. CDR3 region: CASRLISTDTQYF. CDR3 coding DNA: TGTGCCAGCCGTCTGATTAGCACAGATACGCAGTATTTT.

This chain joins TRBV27 and TRBJ2-5; possible D gene TRBD1, 6 bases. CDR3 length: 14 amino acids. Germline V gene sequence: CDR1 MNHEY, CDR2 SMNVEV (reference sequence). Trimming cost V 3 bases and J 1 base, with 9 bases left between them. The CDR3 DNA follows: TGTGCCAGCAGTTTTGTAGGGGGCCAAGAGACCCAGTACTTC. Translation gives CASSFVGGQETQYF.

In this sample, this clonotype turned up a few times. The chain carries TRBV18 and TRBJ1-3; D is undetermined. CDR1 is KGHSH and CDR2 is LQKENI in the germline V gene. V gave up 3 bases and J gave up 4 bases, with 4 bases separating them. This CDR3 contains 12 residues. The CDR3 loop reads CASSPEGNTIYF. The CDR3 region has the DNA TGTGCCAGCTCACCGGAGGGAAACACCATATATTTT.

This chain connects TRBV12-3 or TRBV12-4 to TRBJ2-5; D remains unclear. The V gene lost 3 bases and the J gene lost 3 bases, with 5 bases spanning the gap. This CDR3 contains 12 residues. CDR3 sequence (DNA): TGTGCCAGCAGTTTCCTTGAAGAGACCCAGTACTTC. Residues: CASSFLEETQYF.

This clonotype was observed a few times. This chain uses TRBV4-1 with TRBJ2-3, with TRBD2 matching over 9 bases. V was pared by 4 bases and J by 7 bases, with 15 bases of the junction left unmatched. CDR1 is MGHRA and CDR2 is YSYEKL in the germline V gene. CDR3 length: 17 residues. The CDR3 is CASSRHAGGGAAYTQYF. The CDR3 DNA is TGCGCCAGCAGCCGCCATGCTGGCGGGGGGGCGGCTTATACGCAGTATTTT.

The genes are TRBV12-3 or TRBV12-4 and TRBJ1-2; weak D call: TRBD1 (5 bases). V lost 6 bases and J 5 bases, leaving 16 bases between the germline ends. CDR3 length: 14 amino acids. CDR3: CASSPHAGQYGYTF. In nucleotides, the CDR3 is TGTGCCAGCAGCCCCCATGCGGGGCAGTATGGCTACACCTTC.

The sample holds many counts of this clonotype. The DNA for the CDR3 is TGCGCCAGCGCCCCCCCAGCGGGGACACCCAATGAGCAGTTCTTC. Encoded protein: CASAPPAGTPNEQFF. The chain couples TRBV5-1 to TRBJ2-1, with D possibly being TRBD2 (7 bases). The CDR3 has 15 amino acids. Germline values: CDR1 SGHRS, CDR2 YFSETQ. Trimming cost V 7 bases and J 6 bases, with 20 bases left between them.

This clonotype was recorded a few times. This chain links TRBV12-3 or TRBV12-4 with TRBJ1-1, with a weak D call TRBD1 (6 bases). The CDR3 has 14 residues. Trimming took off 6 bases at V and 1 base at J, with 12 bases between the two ends. CDR3 region: CASRIQGPNTEAFF. The CDR3 DNA is TGTGCCAGCAGGATACAGGGTCCGAACACTGAAGCTTTCTTT.

This clonotype was observed at least ten times. The chain links TRBV3-1 to TRBJ2-1, with 13 positions matching TRBD2. This CDR3 comprises 16 residues. CDR1 is LGHDT and CDR2 is YNNKEL in the germline V gene (reference sequence). The V gene end was trimmed by 1 base and the J gene end by 5 bases; junction bases not matched to a gene: 2. DNA of the CDR3: TGTGCCAGCAGCCAAGGGGGACTAGCGGGGAACAATGAGCAGTTCTTC. Translating it yields CASSQGGLAGNNEQFF.

The sample holds a few counts of this clonotype. The chain is built from TRBV12-3 or TRBV12-4 and TRBJ2-2; no firm D call. The CDR3 loop spans 15 amino acids. The ends were cut back, 7 bases at V and 6 bases at J, with 18 bases in the middle. The CDR3: CASTLGMFGSGELFF. Written as DNA, the CDR3 is TGTGCCAGCACCCTGGGTATGTTCGGTTCCGGGGAGCTGTTTTTT.

The chain uses TRBV12-3 or TRBV12-4 and TRBJ2-1, with D possibly being TRBD1 or TRBD2 (5 bases each). The V end lost 6 bases, the J end lost 8 bases, and 14 bases lay between the germline ends. This CDR3 region has 13 residues. DNA of the CDR3: TGTGCCAGCAGCTCGGGGACGCTGGATGAGCAGTTCTTC. As protein: CASSSGTLDEQFF.

The chain employs TRBV5-1 and TRBJ1-4; no firm D call. CDR1 SGHRS and CDR2 YFSETQ come from the germline V gene. V was clipped by 4 bases and J by 12 bases, with 16 bases between them. The CDR3 runs 13 residues. The DNA for the CDR3 is TGCGCCAGCAGCCCCCAGGACGAGGCAGAACTGTTTTTT. It codes for CASSPQDEAELFF.

In its sample, this clonotype was seen a few times. The V and J genes are TRBV12-3 or TRBV12-4 and TRBJ1-5; no clear D gene. The CDR3 is 15 amino acids. V lost 4 bases, J lost 0 bases, and 10 bases lay in between. In nucleotides, the CDR3 is TGTGCCAGCAGTTACGGGCCTTATAGCAATCAGCCCCAGCATTTT. Amino acid sequence: CASSYGPYSNQPQHF.